This T cell receptor (beta chain) emerged from a study of T-cell reconstitution after alpha-beta-depleted transplantation in children. Notes on the study in general: At the one-year point after transplant, T-cell counts and TCRbeta diversity were found to come mostly from T cells that had been newly produced. Two months or so post-transplant, alpha-beta T cells reportedly derived from several hundred expanded graft clones. Surviving recipient T cells and thymic progenitors produced the high day-60 TCRbeta diversity seen in some patients.

The CDR3 extends over 11 amino acids. Trimming cost V 5 bases and J 4 bases, with 4 bases left between them. Germline assignment: CDR1 SEHNR and CDR2 FQNEAQ (reference sequence). Unique molecular identifiers tagged the TCRbeta library. TCRdb analysed the PCR reads with MiXCR anew, one entry per CDR3 protein. This table holds 280,000 or so distinct CDR3 sequences, 11% found once. This clonotype came up many times. Its antigen is unidentified. J is TRBJ2-3 and V is TRBV7-9; D not certain. The specimen was peripheral blood, collected 180 days after TCRalphabeta/CD19-depleted stem cell transplant. The TCR sequence derives from a male patient aged 2 to 10 who had a stem cell transplant for chronic granulomatous disease, so the T cells may come from the graft donor. The chain's CDR3 is CASSEADTQYF. CDR3 nucleotides: TGTGCCAGCAGCGAGGCAGATACGCAGTATTTT.